The rows below give T cell receptor beta chains drawn from one sample of a study of T cells in Graves' hyperthyroidism and ophthalmopathy. TCRdb called the multiplex PCR reads again in MiXCR, with one record for every CDR3 protein. The profile shows under 350,000 distinct CDR3 sequences, over 20% of them singletons. The sample comprised blood. The receptors here all came from a woman between 50 and 59 years old with Graves' hyperthyroidism. CDR3s include the opening cysteine and the closing phenylalanine or tryptophan. A D gene is named only where the DNA matches it firmly. Rows give clone size only sometimes, using once, few, many, or a class for an expanded clone.

-	TRBV18	-	TRBJ2-7	CASSIGDQLRWQYF	TGTGCCAGCTCGATAGGGGATCAACTTAGGTGGCAGTACTTC
-	TRBV15	-	TRBJ1-5	CATSSRGNQPQHF	TGTGCCACCAGCAGCAGGGGCAATCAGCCCCAGCATTTT
TRBD1	TRBV13	-	TRBJ2-5	CASSLGPTDRGGETQYF	TGTGCCAGCAGCTTAGGACCCACGGACAGGGGCGGGGAGACCCAGTACTTC
-	TRBV18	many	TRBJ1-1	CASSTSLQLEAFF	TGTGCCAGCTCAACCTCATTACAGCTTGAAGCTTTCTTT
TRBD2	TRBV7-9	many	TRBJ2-5	CASSSSGTSLSGETQYF	TGTGCCAGCAGCTCATCCGGGACTAGTCTCAGCGGGGAGACCCAGTACTTC
-	TRBV12-3/TRBV12-4	-	TRBJ2-3	CASSLDGVADTQYF	TGTGCCAGCAGTTTAGATGGAGTGGCAGATACGCAGTATTTT
-	TRBV6-1	-	TRBJ1-2	CASGDPFYGYTF	TGTGCCTCGGGGGACCCTTTTTATGGCTACACCTTC
TRBD1	TRBV10-3	many	TRBJ2-7	CAITRDREYEQYF	TGTGCCATCACCAGGGACAGGGAGTACGAGCAGTACTTC
TRBD1	TRBV5-6	few	TRBJ2-3	CASSSITGTGRTDTQYF	TGTGCCAGCAGCTCGATAACCGGGACAGGGAGGACAGATACGCAGTATTTT
-	TRBV27	many	TRBJ1-1	CASSPQTPYTEAFF	TGTGCCAGCAGTCCGCAGACTCCGTACACTGAAGCTTTCTTT
-	TRBV12-3/TRBV12-4	many	TRBJ2-2	CASSRTGPTGELFF	TGTGCCAGCTCAAGGACGGGGCCGACCGGGGAGCTGTTTTTT
TRBD2	TRBV11-3	many	TRBJ2-1	CASSLIAGGYNEQFF	TGTGCCAGCAGCCTTATAGCGGGAGGGTACAATGAGCAGTTCTTC
-	TRBV29-1	many	TRBJ2-7	CSVESSYEQYF	TGCAGCGTTGAATCCTCCTACGAGCAGTACTTC
-	TRBV20-1	few	TRBJ1-2	CSADQGSGYTF	TGCAGTGCTGACCAGGGAAGTGGCTACACCTTC
-	TRBV7-8	-	TRBJ1-1	CASSHSGDINTEAFF	TGCGCCAGCAGCCATAGTGGGGACATTAACACTGAAGCTTTCTTT
-	TRBV12-3/TRBV12-4	many	TRBJ2-1	CASSFFSDNEQFF	TGTGCCAGCAGTTTTTTCTCTGACAATGAGCAGTTCTTC
-	TRBV19	once	TRBJ1-2	CASSNLARTVHYGYTF	TGTGCCAGTAGTAATCTAGCCCGGACTGTTCACTATGGCTACACCTTC
-	TRBV24-1	-	TRBJ2-7	CATSDPRTASYEQYF	TGTGCCACCAGTGATCCACGGACTGCTTCCTACGAGCAGTACTTC
-	TRBV7-2	-	TRBJ2-7	CASSLALSFTQSAVYSYEQYF	TGTGCCAGCAGCTTGGCTTTGAGTTTTACTCAGAGCGCGGTCTATTCGTACGAGCAGTACTTC
TRBD2	TRBV28	many	TRBJ2-7	CASNGLGYEQYF	TGTGCCAGCAATGGACTAGGCTACGAGCAGTACTTC
-	TRBV19	many	TRBJ1-1	CASNHGTLKKNTEAFF	TGTGCCAGTAACCACGGGACACTCAAAAAGAACACTGAAGCTTTCTTT
TRBD1	TRBV20-1	-	TRBJ1-2	CSAARTGNGYTF	TGCAGTGCCGCCAGGACAGGGAATGGCTACACCTTC
-	TRBV20-1	many	TRBJ2-1	CSAPPGSLPYNEQFF	TGCAGTGCTCCTCCGGGATCCCTGCCCTACAATGAGCAGTTCTTC
TRBD2	TRBV11-2	many	TRBJ2-3	CASSLLAGKDTQYF	TGTGCCAGCAGCCTTCTAGCGGGAAAAGATACGCAGTATTTT
TRBD1	TRBV12-3/TRBV12-4	many	TRBJ2-7	CASSKTGGLYEQYF	TGTGCCAGCAGCAAGACAGGGGGCCTCTACGAGCAGTACTTC
-	TRBV7-2	-	TRBJ1-1	CASRYGGGGTEAFF	TGTGCCAGCAGATACGGAGGGGGTGGCACTGAAGCTTTCTTT
TRBD1	TRBV11-1	many	TRBJ2-7	CASSLGQRSYEQYF	TGTGCCAGCAGCTTGGGACAGCGATCCTACGAGCAGTACTTC
-	TRBV12-3/TRBV12-4	-	TRBJ1-3	CASSPGASGNTIYF	TGTGCCAGCAGCCCGGGAGCCTCTGGAAACACCATATATTTT
TRBD1	TRBV2	few	TRBJ1-3	CASRYRQGRGNTIYF	TGTGCCAGCAGATATCGACAGGGACGGGGAAACACCATATATTTT
-	TRBV12-3/TRBV12-4	-	TRBJ2-6	CASTPPGANVLTF	TGTGCCAGCACCCCCCCTGGGGCCAACGTCCTGACTTTC
TRBD2	TRBV2	many	TRBJ2-5	CASTTGRESQTQYF	TGTGCCAGCACCACCGGGCGGGAGAGCCAGACCCAGTACTTC
-	TRBV14	-	TRBJ1-1	CASSQDPGLNTEAFF	TGTGCCAGCAGCCAAGATCCCGGTCTAAACACTGAAGCTTTCTTT
-	TRBV12-3/TRBV12-4	many	TRBJ1-1	CASSLDERTEAFF	TGTGCCAGCAGTTTAGATGAACGCACTGAAGCTTTCTTT
TRBD2	TRBV19	many	TRBJ2-1	CASSVWGGDNEQFF	TGTGCCAGTAGTGTCTGGGGAGGGGACAATGAGCAGTTCTTC
-	TRBV5-6	many	TRBJ2-5	CASSLLTGENQYF	TGTGCCAGCAGCTTGTTGACGGGAGAGAACCAGTACTTC
TRBD1	TRBV20-1	many	TRBJ2-7	CSARDKRATGTVPSGEQYF	TGCAGTGCTAGAGATAAGAGGGCCACTGGGACAGTCCCCTCTGGAGAGCAGTACTTC
TRBD1	TRBV28	many	TRBJ1-5	CASRTGDNFIQPQHF	TGTGCCAGCAGAACAGGGGACAACTTTATTCAGCCCCAGCATTTT
TRBD1	TRBV27	-	TRBJ2-7	CASRGTAIFSEQYF	TGTGCCAGCAGGGGGACAGCGATTTTCTCCGAGCAGTACTTC
TRBD1	TRBV20-1	-	TRBJ2-1	CSATGTASNEQFF	TGCAGTGCTACCGGGACAGCGAGCAATGAGCAGTTCTTC
-	TRBV7-9	many	TRBJ2-1	CASSLGLAGDEQFF	TGTGCTAGCAGCTTAGGGCTAGCCGGCGATGAGCAGTTCTTC
-	TRBV7-9	many	TRBJ2-7	CASSSPPGPSYEQYF	TGTGCCAGCAGCTCCCCACCGGGACCATCCTACGAGCAGTACTTC
-	TRBV7-9	few	TRBJ2-3	CASSLARGDTQYF	TGTGCCAGCAGCTTAGCACGGGGAGATACGCAGTATTTT
TRBD2	TRBV11-3	many	TRBJ2-1	CASSLDLAAYNEQFF	TGTGCCAGCAGCTTAGATCTAGCGGCCTACAATGAGCAGTTCTTC
-	TRBV30	many	TRBJ2-3	CAWSTEYTDTQYF	TGTGCCTGGAGTACCGAATACACAGATACGCAGTATTTT
TRBD1	TRBV25-1	-	TRBJ2-1	CASSEWDRGSNEQFF	TGTGCCAGCAGTGAATGGGACAGGGGGTCCAATGAGCAGTTCTTC
-	TRBV19	-	TRBJ2-6	CASFGWDTGANVLTF	TGTGCCAGTTTCGGGTGGGACACTGGGGCCAACGTCCTGACTTTC
TRBD2	TRBV20-1	many	TRBJ2-1	CSARDTRGRVGEQFF	TGCAGTGCTAGAGATACGCGCGGGAGAGTAGGTGAGCAGTTCTTC
-	TRBV18	-	TRBJ2-1	CASSPPGPTGYNEQFF	TGTGCCAGCTCACCACCAGGCCCCACGGGCTACAATGAGCAGTTCTTC
-	TRBV12-3/TRBV12-4	many	TRBJ1-2	CASTPRSGSSGGYTF	TGTGCCAGCACCCCCCGGTCGGGGAGTTCGGGCGGCTACACCTTC
-	TRBV10-3	-	TRBJ1-2	CAIYRNVGYGYTF	TGTGCCATCTACAGGAATGTCGGCTATGGCTACACCTTC
TRBD1	TRBV7-9	-	TRBJ2-3	CASSFRTGETDTQYF	TGTGCCAGCAGCTTCCGGACAGGGGAGACAGATACGCAGTATTTT
-	TRBV3-1	many	TRBJ2-3	CASSQDFRTTQYF	TGTGCCAGCAGCCAAGATTTTCGGACTACGCAGTATTTT
TRBD1	TRBV5-5	-	TRBJ1-5	CASSSEGQLLYSNQPQHF	TGTGCCAGCAGCTCCGAGGGACAGCTTTTGTATAGCAATCAGCCCCAGCATTTT
TRBD2	TRBV20-1	many	TRBJ2-1	CSARDSQRGVINEQFF	TGCAGTGCTAGAGATTCCCAGCGGGGGGTTATAAATGAGCAGTTCTTC
TRBD1	TRBV30	-	TRBJ2-2	CAWSDRQGARNTGELFF	TGTGCCTGGAGTGACCGACAGGGGGCGCGTAACACCGGGGAGCTGTTTTTT
-	TRBV6-1	-	TRBJ1-5	CASTQRNQPQHF	TGTGCCAGCACTCAACGGAATCAGCCCCAGCATTTT
TRBD1	TRBV28	-	TRBJ1-4	CASSFQGATTNEKLFF	TGTGCCAGCAGTTTTCAGGGGGCGACGACTAATGAAAAACTGTTTTTT
TRBD2	TRBV30	-	TRBJ2-5	CAWRGGGEETQYF	TGTGCCTGGAGGGGCGGGGGGGAAGAGACCCAGTACTTC